Listed below are T cell receptor beta chains from one sample, sequenced in a study of blood T cell repertoires in COVID-19. Here immunoSEQ multiplex PCR was the method, and the copy in TCRdb shows in-frame clones only, minus some. The sample includes fewer than 350,000 clones, 85% of them seen just once. Sequencing input: PBMCs or T cells enriched from blood (not recorded which). The receptor set was obtained from a woman aged 45-60 years who had recovered from COVID-19. Both conserved end residues are part of each CDR3. Fields, in order: J gene, D gene, V gene, CDR3 DNA, CDR3 protein. D genes are given only for firm matches.

>TRBJ1-6|TRBD1|TRBV18
TGTGCCAGCTCAAGTACTACAGGGGCGAATTCACCCCTCCACTTT
CASSSTTGANSPLHF
>TRBJ1-1|NA|TRBV19
TGTGCCAGTACCCTAACACAGGTGAACACTGAAGCTTTCTTT
CASTLTQVNTEAFF
>TRBJ2-3|TRBD2|TRBV11-3
TGTGCCAGCAGCTCAGGACTAGCGGATCACACAGATACGCAGTATTTT
CASSSGLADHTDTQYF
>TRBJ1-6|NA|TRBV28
TGTGCCAGCAGCAGAGGGATTTGGAATTCACCCCTCCACTTT
CASSRGIWNSPLHF
>TRBJ2-1|TRBD2|TRBV5-1
TGCGCCAGCAGCTTGGCTGGTAGCGGGGGGTTTTCCTACAATGAGCAGTTCTTC
CASSLAGSGGFSYNEQFF
>TRBJ2-7|NA|TRBV7-9
TGTGCCAGCAGCCTCACAGCTGGCGAGCAGTACTTC
CASSLTAGEQYF
>TRBJ2-2|NA|TRBV2
TGTGCCAGCAGTGGTCTGAGGGACATGGCGAACACCGGGGAGCTGTTTTTT
CASSGLRDMANTGELFF
>TRBJ2-5|TRBD2|TRBV28
TGTGCCAGCAGACCCGGCGGGGGGGCCGGGAGGGAGACCCAGTACTTC
CASRPGGGAGRETQYF
>TRBJ1-1|NA|TRBV7-9
TGTGCCAGCAGCTTAGTGGGGGGTGAAGCTTTCTTT
CASSLVGGEAFF
>TRBJ1-2|NA|TRBV7-9
TGTGCCAGCAGCTTAGCAGGGGCGAACTATGGCTACACCTTC
CASSLAGANYGYTF
>TRBJ2-1|TRBD2|TRBV15
TGTGCCACCAGCAGGACCGATCTCCTTAGCGGGAGTGGGAATGAGCAGTTCTTC
CATSRTDLLSGSGNEQFF
>TRBJ2-1|NA|TRBV4-1
TGCGCCAGCAGCCTACAGGTTGGGGAGCAGTTCTTC
CASSLQVGEQFF
>TRBJ2-7|TRBD2|TRBV5-5
TGTGCCAGCAGTTTTAGCGGGAGGGCCTACGAGCAGTACTTC
CASSFSGRAYEQYF
>TRBJ2-2|NA|TRBV18
TGTGCCAGCTCACCACAGGCAGCGTTCGACACCGGGGAGCTGTTTTTT
CASSPQAAFDTGELFF
>TRBJ1-6|NA|TRBV7-8
TGTGCCAGCAGCTTAGGGGCCTCCGATAATTCACCCCTCCACTTT
CASSLGASDNSPLHF
>TRBJ2-3|TRBD2|TRBV9
TGTGCCAGCAGCATAGCGGGAGCCCCCGATACGCAGTATTTT
CASSIAGAPDTQYF
>TRBJ1-4|TRBD1|TRBV27
TGTGCCAGCAGTTGGTCAGGGGGCGGAGATAAACTGTTTTTT
CASSWSGGGDKLFF
>TRBJ2-7|TRBD1|TRBV27
TGTGCCAGCAGTAACGTAGCGGGACAGGGGACCTACGAGCAGTACTTC
CASSNVAGQGTYEQYF
>TRBJ2-1|TRBD2|TRBV30
TGTGCCTGGAGCCCGGGACTAGCGTTCAATGAGCAGTTCTTC
CAWSPGLAFNEQFF
>TRBJ1-2|NA|TRBV27
TGTGCCAGCAGTTGGGGGGTGGGGGACTATGGCTACACCTTC
CASSWGVGDYGYTF